The clone carrying this T cell receptor (beta chain) has just one count. The record originates from a study of metastatic and nonmetastatic thyroid tumors. Study overall: Thyroid patients, malignant and benign, had repertoires compared across blood and tumor or nodule tissue.

TCRdb re-analyzed the PCR reads through MiXCR. The data hold under 20,000 clones, with roughly 29% observed a single time. V lost 5 bases and J lost 8, with 13 bases in between. CDR3 size: 14 residues. Thyroid surgery had not been preceded by any treatment in any patient. The chain couples TRBV12-3 or TRBV12-4 to TRBJ1-6; tentatively, D is TRBD1 (5 bases). This receptor was identified in a male donor with papillary thyroid cancer or a benign thyroid nodule (not recorded which). Some clones in this sample may be carry-over from other donors' samples. Sequenced input: tumor tissue. The CDR3 DNA sequence: TGTGCCAGCAGTAAGGGACTTAATGATTCACCCCTCCACTTT. Its translation: CASSKGLNDSPLHF.